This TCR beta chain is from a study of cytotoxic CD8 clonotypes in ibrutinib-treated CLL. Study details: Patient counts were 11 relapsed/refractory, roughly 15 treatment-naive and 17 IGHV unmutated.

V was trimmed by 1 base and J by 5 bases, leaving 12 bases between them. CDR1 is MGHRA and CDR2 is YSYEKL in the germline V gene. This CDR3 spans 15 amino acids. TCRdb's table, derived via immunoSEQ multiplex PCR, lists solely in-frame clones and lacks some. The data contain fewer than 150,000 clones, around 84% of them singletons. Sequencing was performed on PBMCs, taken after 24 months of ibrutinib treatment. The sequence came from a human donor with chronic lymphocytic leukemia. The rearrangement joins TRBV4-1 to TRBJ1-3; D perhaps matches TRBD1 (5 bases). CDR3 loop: CASSQAGTIRNTIYF. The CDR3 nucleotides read TGCGCCAGCAGCCAAGCCGGGACGATTAGAAACACCATATATTTT.